This TCR beta chain was sequenced during a study of cytomegalovirus exposure and HLA in healthy donors. The table lists this clone with many counts. The antigen is undetermined. The study ran its PCR with 60 Vbeta and 13 Jbeta primers. Assay used: immunoSEQ multiplex PCR; TCRdb lists only in-frame clones, some missing. The top ten hold roughly 8.3% of the sample, which has 110,000 or so clones, 67% seen once. The CDR3 runs 15 residues. The germline gives CDR1 LGHNA, CDR2 YNFKEQ. V trimming: 0 bases; J trimming: 8 bases; junction bases outside the gene matches: 6. Regarding the study as a whole: With high specificity and sensitivity, the classifier reportedly diagnosed cytomegalovirus status.

This sequence was found in a young man in good health and CMV-seropositive. What was sequenced was PBMCs. The chain has TRBV4-2 and TRBJ2-4, with 8 bases lining up with TRBD2. Here the CDR3 reads CASSQERRGADIQYF. The CDR3 DNA is TGTGCCAGCAGCCAAGAGAGGCGGGGGGCGGACATTCAGTACTTC.